The entry below describes one T cell receptor beta chain. The target antigen is unknown. The entry originates in a study of T cells expressing NK-cell markers. On the study more broadly: Seven sequenced donors out of eight were HCMV-seropositive, one seronegative. Study findings and constraints: It remained uncertain whether the expanded NKG2C+ T cell clones were specific for HCMV antigens. Of the CD8+ T cells in 5 to 7 donors, 1.0-7.0% belonged to dominant NKG2C+ clonotypes.

This CDR3 comprises 13 residues. Per the germline V gene, CDR1 is SGHDT and CDR2 is YYEEEE. TCR beta cDNA was generated via 5'RACE template switching incorporating UMIs. TCRdb re-called the 5' RACE reads and shows each CDR3 protein once, DNA omitted. Its table lists about 380,000 distinct CDR3 sequences. Sequenced sample: blood T cells: a sorted CD56 or NKG2C T cell subset, CD4+ or CD8+ T cells, or bulk PBMC T cells (not recorded which). The receptor's source is a man aged 18-69 years in good health. The rearrangement joins TRBV5-6 to TRBJ1-2. CDR3 in amino acids: CASSFQVNYGYTF.